The next 12 T cell receptor beta chains were all read from a single sample in a study of control samples from healthy donors and cancer patients. Clones were sequenced by immunoSEQ multiplex PCR, and TCRdb holds only the in-frame ones, with some missing. The sample lists some 71,000 clones; roughly 86% were seen once. Input material: PBMCs. Receptor source: a woman between 45 and 65 years old with head and neck cancer.

The rearrangement uses TRBV6-6 and TRBJ1-2, with D possibly matching TRBD1 (6 bases). Per the germline V gene, CDR1 is MNHNY and CDR2 is SVGAGI (reference sequence). The CDR3 has 12 residues. Trimming removed 6 bases from V and 6 bases from J, with 11 bases in between. In DNA form, the CDR3 reads TGTGCCAGCAGCCTTACAGGGCATGGCTACACCTTC. The encoded protein is CASSLTGHGYTF.

The chain has TRBV5-6 and TRBJ2-1; 14 bases are shared with TRBD2. Per germline, CDR1 SGHDT and CDR2 YYEEEE. V lost 5 bases to trimming and J lost 9 bases; unmatched junction nucleotides: 7. The CDR3 is made up of 15 amino acids. CDR3 sequence reads: CASSRLAGGPGEQFF. In DNA form, the CDR3 reads TGTGCCAGCAGTAGACTAGCGGGGGGGCCTGGTGAGCAGTTCTTC. Full variable domain (remainder filled in from reference TRBV5-6 and TRBJ2-1): DAGVTQSPTHLIKTRGQQVTLRCSPKSGHDTVSWYQQALGQGPQFIFQYYEEEERQRGNFPDRFSGHQFPNYSSELNVNALLLGDSALYLCASSRLAGGPGEQFFGPGTRLTVL.

V and J are TRBV7-8 and TRBJ2-7; unclear D gene. The germline gives CDR1 SGHVS, CDR2 FQNEAQ. V was cut by 1 base and J by 4 bases, with 8 bases left in between. This CDR3 has 13 amino acids. The CDR3 sequence: CASSLGRSYEQYF. CDR3 nucleotide sequence: TGTGCCAGCAGCTTAGGCCGGAGTTACGAGCAGTACTTC. The variable domain in full, completed from reference TRBV7-8 and TRBJ2-7, reads GAGVSQSPRYKVAKRGQDVALRCDPISGHVSLFWYQQALGQGPEFLTYFQNEAQLDKSGLPSDRFFAERPEGSVSTLKIQRTQQEDSAVYLCASSLGRSYEQYFGPGTRLTVT.

The genes are TRBV28 and TRBJ1-6, with D uncertain. Per the germline V gene, CDR1 is MDHEN and CDR2 is SYDVKM. This CDR3 has 11 amino acids. Trimming took off 8 bases at V and 6 bases at J, with 5 bases between the two ends. CDR3 DNA sequence: TGTGCCAGCGGGGTTAATTCACCCCTCCACTTT. It is translated as CASGVNSPLHF.

This clone was seen ten or more times. CDR3 sequence reads: CASSPRGGSNQPQHF. The CDR3 coding sequence is TGTGCCAGCAGCCCCAGGGGGGGCTCCAATCAGCCCCAGCATTTT. J is TRBJ1-5 and V is TRBV6-5, with 7 bases aligning to TRBD1. The CDR3 is made up of 15 amino acids. After removal of 6 bases from V and 3 bases from J, the junction contained 8 bases not matched to a gene. Germline assignment: CDR1 MNHEY and CDR2 SVGAGI.

A remark on this clone: This sample also contains other DNA sequences that code for the same CDR3. This sequence joins TRBV5-1 and TRBJ1-2; 9 bases align to TRBD1. From germline, CDR1 is SGHRS and CDR2 YFSETQ. The CDR3 runs 14 residues. The junction had 2 bases not matched to a gene; V was cut back by 0 bases and J by 5 bases. CDR3 bases: TGCGCCAGCAGCTTGGGACAGGGGGGATATGGCTACACCTTC. The encoded protein is CASSLGQGGYGYTF. Drawing the rest from reference TRBV5-1 and TRBJ1-2, the complete variable domain is KAGVTQTPRYLIKTRGQQVTLSCSPISGHRSVSWYQQTPGQGLQFLFEYFSETQRNKGNFPGRFSGRQFSNSRSEMNVSTLELGDSALYLCASSLGQGGYGYTFGSGTRLTVV.

This clone was observed once. The J gene is TRBJ1-3, the V gene TRBV5-1; TRBD1 matches at 9 bases. The germline V gene encodes CDR1 SGHRS and CDR2 YFSETQ. The CDR3 is made up of 16 amino acids. V lost 4 bases, J lost 8 bases, and 13 bases stayed unmatched. The CDR3 loop is CASSLEDRGLGDTIYF. In nucleotides, the CDR3 is TGCGCCAGCAGCCTCGAGGACAGGGGCCTAGGGGACACCATATATTTT.

This chain connects TRBV3-1 (or the pseudogene TRBV3-2) to TRBJ2-2; D remains unclear. The CDR3 spans 16 residues. V lost 4 bases and J lost 0, with 12 bases in between. The germline V gene encodes CDR1 LGHDT and CDR2 YNNKEL (reference sequence). The CDR3 is CASSPSSLTNTGELFF. CDR3 nucleotide sequence: TGTGCCAGCAGCCCCAGTTCCCTAACGAACACCGGGGAGCTGTTTTTT.

The chain couples TRBV7-2 to TRBJ1-2; 9 bases align to TRBD1. Germline assignment: CDR1 SGHTA and CDR2 FQGNSA. This CDR3 has 18 residues. V lost 5 bases to trimming and J lost 8 bases; unmatched junction nucleotides: 21. The CDR3 here is CASSRLSGPQGAVRGYTF. The CDR3 DNA reads as TGTGCCAGCAGCCGCCTCTCCGGTCCACAGGGGGCCGTGAGGGGCTACACCTTC.

This sequence joins TRBV4-1 and TRBJ1-3; tentatively, D is TRBD1 (5 bases). The CDR3 extends over 15 amino acids. CDR1 and CDR2 from the germline V gene are MGHRA and YSYEKL. The V end was cut by 0 bases, the J end by 7 bases, with 13 bases between. The CDR3 bases are TGCGCCAGCAGCCAAGATTTTACAGGAGGGAACACCATATATTTT. Protein sequence: CASSQDFTGGNTIYF.

This clone is termed medium-sized (0.01 to 0.1%). Other DNA variants within this sample encode the same CDR3. The chain links TRBV7-2 to TRBJ1-5, with a tentative D call TRBD1 (5 bases). Germline values: CDR1 SGHTA, CDR2 FQGNSA. The CDR3 contains 16 residues. Trimming left V 5 bases short and J 2 bases short, with 16 bases between. Here the CDR3 DNA reads TGTGCCAGCAGCCTAATGACGAGGGGAGGCAATCAGCCCCAGCATTTT. Translated, it gives CASSLMTRGGNQPQHF. The full variable domain, rest sourced from reference TRBV7-2 and TRBJ1-5, is GAGVSQSPSNKVTEKGKDVELRCDPISGHTALYWYRQSLGQGLEFLIYFQGNSAPDKSGLPSDRFSAERTGGSVSTLTIQRTQQEDSAVYLCASSLMTRGGNQPQHFGDGTRLSIL.

The chain joins TRBV19 to TRBJ1-5; TRBD1 matches 7 bases. V was clipped by 6 bases and J by 4 bases; unmatched bases: 9. The CDR3 has 15 residues. Per germline, CDR1 LNHDA and CDR2 SQIVND (reference sequence). The CDR3 reads CASSSRQGQNQPQHF. For the CDR3, the DNA is TGTGCCAGTAGCTCCCGACAGGGACAAAATCAGCCCCAGCATTTT.